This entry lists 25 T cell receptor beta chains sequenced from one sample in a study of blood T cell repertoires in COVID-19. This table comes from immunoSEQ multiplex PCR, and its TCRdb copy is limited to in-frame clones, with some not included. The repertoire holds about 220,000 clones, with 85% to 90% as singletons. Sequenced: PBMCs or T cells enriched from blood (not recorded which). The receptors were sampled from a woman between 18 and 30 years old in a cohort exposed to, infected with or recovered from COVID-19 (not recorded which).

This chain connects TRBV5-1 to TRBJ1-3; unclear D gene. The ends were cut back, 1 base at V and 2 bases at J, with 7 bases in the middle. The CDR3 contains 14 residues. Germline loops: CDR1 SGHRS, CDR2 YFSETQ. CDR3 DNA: TGCGCCAGCAGCTTGCGGGGTGCTGGAAACACCATATATTTT. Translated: CASSLRGAGNTIYF.

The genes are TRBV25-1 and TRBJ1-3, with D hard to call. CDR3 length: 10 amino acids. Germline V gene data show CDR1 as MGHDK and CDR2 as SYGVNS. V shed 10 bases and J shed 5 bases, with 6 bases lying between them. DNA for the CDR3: TGTGCCACCTTAAGAAACACCATATATTTT. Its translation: CATLRNTIYF. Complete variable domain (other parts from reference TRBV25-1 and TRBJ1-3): EADIYQTPRYLVIGTGKKITLECSQTMGHDKMYWYQQDPGMELHLIHYSYGVNSTEKGDLSSESTVSRIRTEHFPLTLESARPSHTSQYLCATLRNTIYFGEGSWLTVV.

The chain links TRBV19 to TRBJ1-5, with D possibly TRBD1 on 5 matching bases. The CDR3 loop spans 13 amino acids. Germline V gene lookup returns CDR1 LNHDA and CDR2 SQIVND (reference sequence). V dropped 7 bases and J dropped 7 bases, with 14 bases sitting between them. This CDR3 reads CASTTGGGQPQHF. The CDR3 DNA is TGTGCCAGTACAACCGGGGGGGGACAGCCCCAGCATTTT.

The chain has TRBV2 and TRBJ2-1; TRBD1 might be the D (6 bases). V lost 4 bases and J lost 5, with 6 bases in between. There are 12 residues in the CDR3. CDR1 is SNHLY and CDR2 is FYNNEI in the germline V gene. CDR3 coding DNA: TGTGCCAGCAGTGGGACAGACAATGAGCAGTTCTTC. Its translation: CASSGTDNEQFF.

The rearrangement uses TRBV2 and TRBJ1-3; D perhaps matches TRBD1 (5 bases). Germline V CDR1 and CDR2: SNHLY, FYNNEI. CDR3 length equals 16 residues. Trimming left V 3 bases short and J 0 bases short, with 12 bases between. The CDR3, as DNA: TGTGCCAGCAGTGACCCACGGGGGACCTCTGGAAACACCATATATTTT. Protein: CASSDPRGTSGNTIYF. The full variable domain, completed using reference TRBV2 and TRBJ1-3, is EPEVTQTPSHQVTQMGQEVILRCVPISNHLYFYWYRQILGQKVEFLVSFYNNEISEKSEIFDDQFSVERPDGSNFTLKIRSTKLEDSAMYFCASSDPRGTSGNTIYFGEGSWLTVV.

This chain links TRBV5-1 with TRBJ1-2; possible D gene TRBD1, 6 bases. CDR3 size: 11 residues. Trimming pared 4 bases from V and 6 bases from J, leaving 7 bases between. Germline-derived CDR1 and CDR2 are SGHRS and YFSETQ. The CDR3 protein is CASSNRDGYTF. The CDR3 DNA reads TGCGCCAGCAGCAACAGGGATGGCTACACCTTC.

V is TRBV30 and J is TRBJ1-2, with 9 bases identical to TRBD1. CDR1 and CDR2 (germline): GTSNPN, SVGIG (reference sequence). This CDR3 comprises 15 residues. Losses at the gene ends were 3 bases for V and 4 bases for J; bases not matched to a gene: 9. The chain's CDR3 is CAWRGTGNLLYGYTF. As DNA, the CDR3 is TGTGCCTGGAGGGGGACAGGGAATCTTCTCTATGGCTACACCTTC.

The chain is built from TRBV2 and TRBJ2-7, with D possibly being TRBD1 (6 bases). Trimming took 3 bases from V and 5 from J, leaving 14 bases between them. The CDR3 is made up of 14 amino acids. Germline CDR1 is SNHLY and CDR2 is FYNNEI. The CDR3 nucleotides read TGTGCCAGCAGTGAGGGGGACATCTATCACGAGCAGTACTTC. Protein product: CASSEGDIYHEQYF.

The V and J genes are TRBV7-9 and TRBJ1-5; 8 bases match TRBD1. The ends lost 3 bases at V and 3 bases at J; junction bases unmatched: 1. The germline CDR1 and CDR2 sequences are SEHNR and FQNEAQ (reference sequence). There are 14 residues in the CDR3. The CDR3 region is CASSLGQDNQPQHF. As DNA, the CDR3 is TGTGCCAGCAGCTTGGGACAGGACAATCAGCCCCAGCATTTT.

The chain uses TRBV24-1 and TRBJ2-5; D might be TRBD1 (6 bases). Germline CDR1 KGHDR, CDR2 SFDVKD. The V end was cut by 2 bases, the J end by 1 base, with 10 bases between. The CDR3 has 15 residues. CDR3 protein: CATSDYSGVQETQYF. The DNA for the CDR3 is TGTGCCACCAGTGATTACTCAGGGGTCCAAGAGACCCAGTACTTC.

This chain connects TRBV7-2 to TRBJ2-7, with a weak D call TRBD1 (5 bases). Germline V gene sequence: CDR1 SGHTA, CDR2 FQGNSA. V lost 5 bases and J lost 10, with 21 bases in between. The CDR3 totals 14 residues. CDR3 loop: CASSAPGVGHHQYF. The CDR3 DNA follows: TGTGCCAGCAGCGCTCCTGGGGTAGGACACCACCAGTACTTC.

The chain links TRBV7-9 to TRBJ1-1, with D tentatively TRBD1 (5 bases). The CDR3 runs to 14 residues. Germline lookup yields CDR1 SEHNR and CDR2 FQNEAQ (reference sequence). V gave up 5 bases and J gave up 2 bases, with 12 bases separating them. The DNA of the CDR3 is TGTGCCAGCAGCCCACCCCAGGGAAACACTGAAGCTTTCTTT. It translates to CASSPPQGNTEAFF.

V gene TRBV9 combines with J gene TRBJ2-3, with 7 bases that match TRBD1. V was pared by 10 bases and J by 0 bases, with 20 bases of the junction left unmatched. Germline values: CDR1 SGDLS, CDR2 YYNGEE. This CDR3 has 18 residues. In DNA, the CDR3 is TGTGCCGCCAGCATGGATGGGACAGTGCGGCTAAGCACAGATACGCAGTATTTT. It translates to CAASMDGTVRLSTDTQYF.

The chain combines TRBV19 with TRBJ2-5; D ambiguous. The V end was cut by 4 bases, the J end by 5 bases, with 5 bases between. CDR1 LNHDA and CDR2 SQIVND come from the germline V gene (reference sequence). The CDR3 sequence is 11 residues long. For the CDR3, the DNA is TGTGCCAGTAGTACGCGGGAGACCCAGTACTTC. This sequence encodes CASSTRETQYF. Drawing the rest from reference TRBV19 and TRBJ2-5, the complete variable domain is DGGITQSPKYLFRKEGQNVTLSCEQNLNHDAMYWYRQDPGQGLRLIYYSQIVNDFQKGDIAEGYSVSREKKESFPLTVTSAQKNPTAFYLCASSTRETQYFGPGTRLLVL.

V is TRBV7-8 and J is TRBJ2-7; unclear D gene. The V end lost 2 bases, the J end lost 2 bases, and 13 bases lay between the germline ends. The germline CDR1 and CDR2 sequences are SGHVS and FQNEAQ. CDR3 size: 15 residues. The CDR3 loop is CASSLPSVLTYEQYF. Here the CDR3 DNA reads TGTGCCAGCAGCTTACCGTCGGTACTTACCTACGAGCAGTACTTC.

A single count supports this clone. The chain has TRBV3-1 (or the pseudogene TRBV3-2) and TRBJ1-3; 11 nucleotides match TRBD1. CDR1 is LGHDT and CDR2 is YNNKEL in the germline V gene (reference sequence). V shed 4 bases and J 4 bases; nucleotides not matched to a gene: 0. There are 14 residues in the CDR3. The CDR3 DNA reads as TGTGCCAGCAGCCGGACAGGGGGCGGAAACACCATATATTTT. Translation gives CASSRTGGGNTIYF.

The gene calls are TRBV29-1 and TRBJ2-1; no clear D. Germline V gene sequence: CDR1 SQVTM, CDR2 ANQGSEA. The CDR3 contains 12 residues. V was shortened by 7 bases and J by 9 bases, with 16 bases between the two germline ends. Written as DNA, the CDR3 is TGCAGCGGAGCTCCTGCGGCTACTGAGCAGTTCTTC. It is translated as CSGAPAATEQFF.

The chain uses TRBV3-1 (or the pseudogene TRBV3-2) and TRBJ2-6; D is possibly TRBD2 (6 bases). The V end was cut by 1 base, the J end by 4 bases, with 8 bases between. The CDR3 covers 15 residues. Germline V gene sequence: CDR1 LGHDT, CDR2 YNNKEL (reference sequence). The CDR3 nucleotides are TGTGCCAGCAGCCAAGGCGGGGTCGGGGCCAACGTCCTGACTTTC. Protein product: CASSQGGVGANVLTF.

CDR3 in DNA: TGTGCCAGCAGCTATTACAGGGGCGGCACTGAAGCTTTCTTT. Its translation: CASSYYRGGTEAFF. The chain employs TRBV5-4 and TRBJ1-1, with TRBD1 matching 7 bases. The CDR3 covers 14 residues. J lost 4 bases, V lost 3 bases, and 6 bases had no gene match. CDR1 is SGHNT and CDR2 is YYREEE in the germline V gene (reference sequence).

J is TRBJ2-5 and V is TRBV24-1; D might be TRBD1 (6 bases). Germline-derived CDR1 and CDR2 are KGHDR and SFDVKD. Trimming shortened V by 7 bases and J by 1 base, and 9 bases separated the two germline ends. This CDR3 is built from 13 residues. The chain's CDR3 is CATSRDTQETQYF. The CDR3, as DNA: TGTGCCACCAGCCGGGACACCCAAGAGACCCAGTACTTC.

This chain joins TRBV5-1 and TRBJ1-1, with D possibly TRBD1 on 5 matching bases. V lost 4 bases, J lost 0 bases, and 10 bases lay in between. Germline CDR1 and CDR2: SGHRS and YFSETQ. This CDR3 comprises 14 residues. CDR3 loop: CASSPGGMNTEAFF. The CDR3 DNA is TGCGCCAGCAGCCCCGGGGGAATGAACACTGAAGCTTTCTTT. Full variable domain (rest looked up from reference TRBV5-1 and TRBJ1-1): KAGVTQTPRYLIKTRGQQVTLSCSPISGHRSVSWYQQTPGQGLQFLFEYFSETQRNKGNFPGRFSGRQFSNSRSEMNVSTLELGDSALYLCASSPGGMNTEAFFGQGTRLTVV.

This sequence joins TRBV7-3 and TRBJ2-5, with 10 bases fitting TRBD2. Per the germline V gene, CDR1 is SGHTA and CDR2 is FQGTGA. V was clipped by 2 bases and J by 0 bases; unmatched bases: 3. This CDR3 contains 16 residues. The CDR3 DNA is TGTGCCAGCAGCTTAGTAGGACTAGCGGACCAAGAGACCCAGTACTTC. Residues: CASSLVGLADQETQYF.

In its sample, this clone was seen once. In nucleotides, the CDR3 is TGTGCCACCAGTGATACGGACATTAACTATGGCTACACCTTC. It specifies CATSDTDINYGYTF. The gene calls are TRBV24-1 and TRBJ1-2, with a tentative D call TRBD1 (5 bases). This CDR3 spans 14 amino acids. Trimming stripped 3 bases from V and 1 base from J, with 8 bases between. The germline V gene has CDR1 KGHDR and CDR2 SFDVKD.

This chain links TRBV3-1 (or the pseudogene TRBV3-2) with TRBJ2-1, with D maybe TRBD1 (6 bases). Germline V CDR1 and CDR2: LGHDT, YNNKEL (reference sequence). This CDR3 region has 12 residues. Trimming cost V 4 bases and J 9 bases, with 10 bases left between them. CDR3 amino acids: CASSPGTFEQFF. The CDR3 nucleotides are TGTGCCAGCAGCCCCGGGACATTTGAGCAGTTCTTC.

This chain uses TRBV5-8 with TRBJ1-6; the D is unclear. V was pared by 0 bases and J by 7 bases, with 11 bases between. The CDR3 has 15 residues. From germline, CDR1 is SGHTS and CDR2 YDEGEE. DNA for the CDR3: TGTGCCAGCAGCTTGGGGTTAGAGCCCAATTCACCCCTCCACTTT. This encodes CASSLGLEPNSPLHF.